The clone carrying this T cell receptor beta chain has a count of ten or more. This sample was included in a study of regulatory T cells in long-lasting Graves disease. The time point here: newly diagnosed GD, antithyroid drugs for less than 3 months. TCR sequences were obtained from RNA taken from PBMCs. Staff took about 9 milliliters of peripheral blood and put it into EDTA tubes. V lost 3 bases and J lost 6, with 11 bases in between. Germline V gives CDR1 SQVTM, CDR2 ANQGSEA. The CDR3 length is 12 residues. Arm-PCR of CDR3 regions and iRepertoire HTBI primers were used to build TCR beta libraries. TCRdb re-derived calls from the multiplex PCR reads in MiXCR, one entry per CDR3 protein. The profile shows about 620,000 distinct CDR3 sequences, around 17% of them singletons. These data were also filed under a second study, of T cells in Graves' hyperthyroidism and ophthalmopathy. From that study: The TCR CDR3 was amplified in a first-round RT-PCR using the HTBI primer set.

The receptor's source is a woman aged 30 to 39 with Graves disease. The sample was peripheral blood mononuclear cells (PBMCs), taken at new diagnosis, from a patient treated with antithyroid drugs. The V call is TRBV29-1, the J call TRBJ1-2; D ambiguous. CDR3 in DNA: TGCAGCGTTGAGTTAGAAAGCAATGGCTACACCTTC. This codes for CSVELESNGYTF.